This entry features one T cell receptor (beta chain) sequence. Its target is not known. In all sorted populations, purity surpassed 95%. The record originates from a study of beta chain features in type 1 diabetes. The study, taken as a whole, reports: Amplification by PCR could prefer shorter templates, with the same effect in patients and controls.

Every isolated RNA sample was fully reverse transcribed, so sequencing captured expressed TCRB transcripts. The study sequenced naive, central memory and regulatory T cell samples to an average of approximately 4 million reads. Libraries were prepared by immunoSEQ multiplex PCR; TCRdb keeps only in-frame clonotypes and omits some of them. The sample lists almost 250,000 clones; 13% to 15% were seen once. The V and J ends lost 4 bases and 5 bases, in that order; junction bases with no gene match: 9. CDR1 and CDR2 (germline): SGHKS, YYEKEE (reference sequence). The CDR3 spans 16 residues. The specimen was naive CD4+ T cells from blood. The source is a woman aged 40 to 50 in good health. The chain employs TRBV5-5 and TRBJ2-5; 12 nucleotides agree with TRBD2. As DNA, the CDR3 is TGTGCCAGCAGCGACCCTAGCGGGGGGGCTGGGGAGACCCAGTACTTC. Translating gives CASSDPSGGAGETQYF.